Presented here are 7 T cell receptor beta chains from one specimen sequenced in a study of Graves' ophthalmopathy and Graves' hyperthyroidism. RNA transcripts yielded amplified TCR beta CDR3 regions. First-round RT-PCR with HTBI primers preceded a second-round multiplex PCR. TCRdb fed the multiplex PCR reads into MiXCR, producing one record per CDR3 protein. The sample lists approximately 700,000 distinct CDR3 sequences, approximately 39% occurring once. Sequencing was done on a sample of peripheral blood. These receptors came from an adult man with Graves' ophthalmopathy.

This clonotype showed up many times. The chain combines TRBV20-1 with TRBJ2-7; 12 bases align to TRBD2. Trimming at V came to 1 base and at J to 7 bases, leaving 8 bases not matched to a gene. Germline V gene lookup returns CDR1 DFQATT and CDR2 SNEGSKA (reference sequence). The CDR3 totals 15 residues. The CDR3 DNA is TGCAGTGCTAGAGGGCTAGCGGGGGGGCCGGAGGAGCAGTACTTC. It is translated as CSARGLAGGPEEQYF.

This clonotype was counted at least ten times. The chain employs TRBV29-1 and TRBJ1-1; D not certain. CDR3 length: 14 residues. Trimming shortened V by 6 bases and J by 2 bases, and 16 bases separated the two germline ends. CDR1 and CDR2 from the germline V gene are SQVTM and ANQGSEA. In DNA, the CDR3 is TGCAGCGTCTCTGGACGGACCTCAAACACTGAAGCTTTCTTT. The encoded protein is CSVSGRTSNTEAFF.

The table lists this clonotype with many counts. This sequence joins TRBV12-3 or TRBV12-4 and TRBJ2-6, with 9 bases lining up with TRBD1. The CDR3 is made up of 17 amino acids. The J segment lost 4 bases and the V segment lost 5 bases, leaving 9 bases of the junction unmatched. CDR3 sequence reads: CASSQDRGSGGANVLTF. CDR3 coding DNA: TGTGCCAGCAGTCAAGACAGGGGGAGTGGGGGGGCCAACGTCCTGACTTTC.

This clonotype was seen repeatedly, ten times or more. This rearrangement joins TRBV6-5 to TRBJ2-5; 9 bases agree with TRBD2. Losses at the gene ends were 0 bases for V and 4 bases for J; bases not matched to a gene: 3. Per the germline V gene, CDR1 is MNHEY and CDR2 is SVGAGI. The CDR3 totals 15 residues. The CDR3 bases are TGTGCCAGCAGTTACTCGGGACTAGCTTTAGAGACCCAGTACTTC. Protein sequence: CASSYSGLALETQYF.

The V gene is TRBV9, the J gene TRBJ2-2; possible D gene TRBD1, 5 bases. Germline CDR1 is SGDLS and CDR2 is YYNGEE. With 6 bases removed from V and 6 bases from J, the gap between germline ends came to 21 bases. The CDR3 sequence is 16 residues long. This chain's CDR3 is CASTPGSPQGAGELFF. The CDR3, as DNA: TGTGCCAGCACCCCCGGATCCCCCCAGGGTGCCGGGGAGCTGTTTTTT. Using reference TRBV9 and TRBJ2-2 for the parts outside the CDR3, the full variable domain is DSGVTQTPKHLITATGQRVTLRCSPRSGDLSVYWYQQSLDQGLQFLIQYYNGEERAKGNILERFSAQQFPDLHSELNLSSLELGDSALYFCASTPGSPQGAGELFFGEGSRLTVL.

CDR3 sequence reads: CASSLAAVQETQYF. DNA for the CDR3: TGTGCCAGCAGCTTAGCCGCAGTTCAAGAGACCCAGTACTTC. This chain joins TRBV7-9 and TRBJ2-5; no firm D call. Germline V gene data show CDR1 as SEHNR and CDR2 as FQNEAQ (reference sequence). This CDR3 has 14 amino acids. Trimming removed 0 bases from V and 2 bases from J, with 7 bases in between.

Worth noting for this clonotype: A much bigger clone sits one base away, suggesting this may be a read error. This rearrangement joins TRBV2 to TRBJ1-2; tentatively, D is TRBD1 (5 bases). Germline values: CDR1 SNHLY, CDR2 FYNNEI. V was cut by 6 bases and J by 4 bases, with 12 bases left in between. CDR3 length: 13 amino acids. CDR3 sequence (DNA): TGTGCCAGCAGGGGACGGGGTATCTATGGCTACACCTTC. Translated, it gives CASRGRGIYGYTF.